Listed below are T cell receptor beta chains from one sample, sequenced in a study of blood T cell repertoires in COVID-19. Assay used: immunoSEQ multiplex PCR; TCRdb lists only in-frame clones, some missing. The sample has 130,000 to 150,000 clones, about 79% seen once. Sequencing was performed on peripheral blood. The receptors come from a woman between 50 and 59 years old in a cohort sampled during active or convalescent COVID-19. Both conserved end residues are part of each CDR3. D genes are given only for firm matches. The size field is filled for only some rows; it gives once, few, many or a size class.

d_gene	len	j_gene	v_gene	abundance	CDR3aa	CDR3nt
-	14	TRBJ1-2	TRBV5-1	-	CASSLDGDSGGYTF	TGCGCCAGCAGCTTGGATGGTGACAGTGGGGGCTACACCTTC
TRBD1	16	TRBJ2-6	TRBV6-1	-	CASSEQGPSGANVLTF	TGTGCCAGCAGCGAACAGGGGCCCTCTGGGGCCAACGTCCTGACTTTC
-	13	TRBJ2-2	TRBV7-3	-	CASSFGSTGELFF	TGTGCCAGCAGCTTCGGGAGCACCGGGGAGCTGTTTTTT
TRBD1	14	TRBJ1-1	TRBV7-3	-	CASSLGQGATEAFF	TGTGCCAGCAGCTTAGGACAGGGCGCCACTGAAGCTTTCTTT
-	15	TRBJ1-1	TRBV4-3	few	CASSQEGRMNTEAFF	TGCGCCAGCAGCCAAGAAGGCAGGATGAACACTGAAGCTTTCTTT
TRBD1	17	TRBJ1-2	TRBV30	-	CAWSVPTVTGEQYGYTF	TGTGCCTGGAGTGTACCAACAGTGACAGGGGAACAGTATGGCTACACCTTC
-	17	TRBJ1-2	TRBV3-1/TRBV3-2	-	CASSRGDLGQGGRGYTF	TGTGCCAGCAGCCGTGGCGACCTAGGTCAGGGAGGTCGCGGCTACACCTTC
-	12	TRBJ1-2	TRBV29-1	-	CSVDPKGYGYTF	TGCAGCGTCGACCCAAAGGGGTATGGCTACACCTTC
TRBD1	14	TRBJ1-2	TRBV7-8	few	CASSGDRGFGGYTF	TGTGCCAGCAGCGGGGACAGGGGATTTGGTGGCTACACCTTC
-	12	TRBJ2-2	TRBV11-2	once	CASSPRERGLFF	TGTGCCAGCAGCCCCCGGGAGAGGGGGCTGTTTTTT
TRBD2	16	TRBJ2-3	TRBV19	-	CASSRAGTSGLGTQYF	TGTGCCAGTAGCAGAGCTGGGACTAGCGGGTTAGGTACGCAGTATTTT
-	11	TRBJ2-5	TRBV14	-	CASSHGETQYF	TGTGCCAGCAGCCATGGCGAGACCCAGTACTTC
-	13	TRBJ1-1	TRBV7-6	-	CASSLQRNTEAFF	TGTGCCAGCAGCCTACAGAGAAACACTGAAGCTTTCTTT
-	11	TRBJ1-1	TRBV30	-	CAWSWEGEAFF	TGTGCCTGGAGTTGGGAGGGTGAAGCTTTCTTT
TRBD2	14	TRBJ2-5	TRBV14	-	CASSPLGGTAAQYF	TGTGCCAGCAGCCCACTGGGGGGGACCGCGGCCCAGTACTTC
-	13	TRBJ1-6	TRBV7-2	-	CASSPDPGMPLHF	TGTGCCAGCAGCCCGGACCCGGGGATGCCCCTCCACTTT
-	12	TRBJ1-5	TRBV12-3/TRBV12-4	-	CASKSRGKPQHF	TGTGCCAGCAAAAGCAGGGGTAAGCCCCAGCATTTT
-	13	TRBJ1-6	TRBV13	-	CASRQNYNSPLHF	TGTGCCAGCAGGCAGAATTATAATTCACCCCTCCACTTT
-	16	TRBJ1-5	TRBV27	-	CASSSHDQGHRSAQHF	TGTGCCAGCAGTTCACACGACCAAGGACACCGATCGGCCCAGCATTTT
TRBD2	15	TRBJ2-1	TRBV7-3	-	CASSPWTSGNNEQFF	TGTGCCAGCAGCCCATGGACTAGCGGAAACAATGAGCAGTTCTTC
-	15	TRBJ1-1	TRBV6-1	-	CASSEGTGRGAEAFF	TGTGCCAGCAGTGAGGGGACCGGGAGGGGCGCTGAAGCTTTCTTT
-	13	TRBJ1-5	TRBV12-3/TRBV12-4	-	CASSKGGNQPQHF	TGTGCCAGCAGCAAGGGGGGCAATCAGCCCCAGCATTTT
-	13	TRBJ2-5	TRBV19	-	CASSWGLPETQYF	TGTGCCAGTAGTTGGGGGCTCCCAGAGACCCAGTACTTC
TRBD2	17	TRBJ2-1	TRBV3-1/TRBV3-2	-	CASSLTYGVSGDNEQFF	TGTGCCAGCAGCCTAACTTACGGTGTTAGCGGGGATAATGAGCAGTTCTTC
TRBD2	17	TRBJ2-5	TRBV5-1	few	CASSLAAGGPNQETQYF	TGCGCCAGCAGCTTGGCGGCGGGGGGCCCCAACCAAGAGACCCAGTACTTC
TRBD2	15	TRBJ2-5	TRBV7-9	-	CASSSQRGLPETQYF	TGTGCCAGCAGCTCACAGCGGGGCCTTCCAGAGACCCAGTACTTC
TRBD1	20	TRBJ1-1	TRBV5-1	-	CASSSLMRGQGASFNTEAFF	TGCGCCAGCAGCTCCCTAATGAGGGGACAGGGGGCGAGTTTTAACACTGAAGCTTTCTTT
-	17	TRBJ2-1	TRBV7-3	-	CASSPFTPASSYNEQFF	TGTGCCAGCAGCCCATTCACACCCGCCAGCTCCTACAATGAGCAGTTCTTC
TRBD1	15	TRBJ1-5	TRBV27	-	CASSLMTGKDQPQHF	TGTGCCAGCAGTTTGATGACAGGGAAGGATCAGCCCCAGCATTTT
TRBD2	15	TRBJ2-5	TRBV5-1	-	CASSQAGGVVETQYF	TGCGCCAGCAGCCAAGCGGGGGGTGTGGTAGAGACCCAGTACTTC
-	14	TRBJ1-2	TRBV7-6	-	CASSKTVQGYGYTF	TGTGCCAGCAGTAAGACGGTACAGGGCTATGGCTACACCTTC
-	14	TRBJ1-1	TRBV3-1/TRBV3-2	-	CASSQDQEDTEAFF	TGTGCCAGCAGCCAAGACCAGGAGGACACTGAAGCTTTCTTT
-	12	TRBJ2-3	TRBV19	-	CASRGRRDTQYF	TGTGCCAGTAGGGGGAGAAGAGATACGCAGTATTTT
-	12	TRBJ2-2	TRBV11-3	-	CASSRLGGELFF	TGTGCCAGCAGCCGACTAGGAGGGGAGCTGTTTTTT
-	15	TRBJ1-5	TRBV7-8	-	CASSRGQSAHQPQHF	TGTGCCAGCAGCCGAGGACAGTCGGCGCATCAGCCCCAGCATTTT
TRBD1	16	TRBJ1-6	TRBV18	-	CASSPIGTDDNSPLHF	TGTGCCAGCTCACCGATCGGGACAGATGATAATTCACCCCTCCACTTT
-	16	TRBJ2-1	TRBV5-1	-	CASSWGEASLINEQFF	TGCGCCAGCAGCTGGGGGGAAGCATCCCTCATCAATGAGCAGTTCTTC
TRBD1	15	TRBJ2-6	TRBV3-1/TRBV3-2	-	CASSQEGRGPHVLTF	TGTGCCAGCAGCCAAGAAGGCAGGGGGCCTCACGTCCTGACTTTC
TRBD2	17	TRBJ2-1	TRBV24-1	-	CATSDSGLAGGTNEQFF	TGTGCCACCAGTGATTCGGGACTAGCGGGGGGAACCAATGAGCAGTTCTTC
-	16	TRBJ1-5	TRBV27	-	CASRPHRALENQPQHF	TGTGCCAGCAGACCACACAGGGCGTTGGAGAATCAGCCCCAGCATTTT
TRBD1	16	TRBJ2-5	TRBV29-1	-	CSVSLGSGQGRETQYF	TGCAGCGTTTCTCTAGGCTCGGGACAGGGCAGGGAGACCCAGTACTTC
-	14	TRBJ1-6	TRBV27	once	CASKRDTDNSPLHF	TGTGCCAGCAAACGGGACACTGATAATTCACCCCTCCACTTT
-	16	TRBJ1-3	TRBV6-5	once	CASSYLGGSSGNTIYF	TGTGCCAGCAGTTACCTCGGAGGGAGTTCCGGAAACACCATATATTTT
TRBD1	16	TRBJ2-2	TRBV19	once	CASNPTGTGPAGELFF	TGTGCCAGTAATCCCACCGGGACAGGGCCTGCCGGGGAGCTGTTTTTT
-	13	TRBJ1-3	TRBV12-3/TRBV12-4	-	CASDGSSGNTIYF	TGTGCCTCCGATGGTAGCTCTGGAAACACCATATATTTT
TRBD2	14	TRBJ2-5	TRBV4-1	-	CASSQASGGPAQYF	TGCGCCAGCAGCCAAGCTAGCGGGGGGCCCGCCCAGTACTTC
TRBD1	14	TRBJ2-5	TRBV27	-	CASSTDRGWETQYF	TGTGCCAGCAGTACGGACAGGGGGTGGGAGACCCAGTACTTC
TRBD1	14	TRBJ1-1	TRBV6-2/TRBV6-3	few	CASSYTTGVTEAFF	TGTGCCAGCAGTTACACTACAGGGGTCACTGAAGCTTTCTTT
TRBD1	14	TRBJ2-7	TRBV7-2	-	CASSFGQGSYEQYF	TGTGCCAGCAGCTTTGGACAGGGGTCCTACGAGCAGTACTTC
-	15	TRBJ1-2	TRBV6-4	-	CASSDTSRVGYGYTF	TGTGCCAGCAGTGACACAAGCAGGGTGGGCTATGGCTACACCTTC